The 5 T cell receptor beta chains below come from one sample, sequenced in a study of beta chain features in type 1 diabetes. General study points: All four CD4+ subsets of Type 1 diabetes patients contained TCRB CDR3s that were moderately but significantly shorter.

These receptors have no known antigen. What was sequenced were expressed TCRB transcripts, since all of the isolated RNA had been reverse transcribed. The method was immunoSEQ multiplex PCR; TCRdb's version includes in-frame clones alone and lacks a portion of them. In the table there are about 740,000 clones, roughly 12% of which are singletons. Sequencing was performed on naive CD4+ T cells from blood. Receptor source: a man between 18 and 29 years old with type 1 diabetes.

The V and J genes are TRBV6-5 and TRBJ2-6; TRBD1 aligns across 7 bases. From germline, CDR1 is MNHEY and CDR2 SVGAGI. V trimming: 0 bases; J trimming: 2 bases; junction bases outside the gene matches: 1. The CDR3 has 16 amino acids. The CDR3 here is CASSYSGQAGANVLTF. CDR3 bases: TGTGCCAGCAGTTACTCTGGACAGGCTGGGGCCAACGTCCTGACTTTC.

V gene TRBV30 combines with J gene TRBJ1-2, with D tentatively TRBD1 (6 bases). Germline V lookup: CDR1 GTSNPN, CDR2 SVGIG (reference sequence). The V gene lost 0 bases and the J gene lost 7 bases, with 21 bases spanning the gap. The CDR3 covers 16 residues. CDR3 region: CAWSVRPSGAPRGYTF. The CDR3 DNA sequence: TGTGCCTGGAGTGTCCGCCCCTCAGGGGCCCCCCGTGGCTACACCTTC. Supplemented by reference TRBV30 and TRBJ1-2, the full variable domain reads SQTIHQWPATLVQPVGSPLSLECTVEGTSNPNLYWYRQAAGRGLQLLFYSVGIGQISSEVPQNLSASRPQDRQFILSSKKLLLSDSGFYLCAWSVRPSGAPRGYTFGSGTRLTVV.

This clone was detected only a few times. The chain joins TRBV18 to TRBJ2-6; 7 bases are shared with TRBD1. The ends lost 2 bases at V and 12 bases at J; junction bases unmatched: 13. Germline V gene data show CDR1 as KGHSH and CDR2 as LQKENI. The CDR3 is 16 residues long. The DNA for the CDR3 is TGTGCCAGCTCACCAGACAGCCGGGACAGAGGAGGCGTCCTGACTTTC. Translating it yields CASSPDSRDRGGVLTF.

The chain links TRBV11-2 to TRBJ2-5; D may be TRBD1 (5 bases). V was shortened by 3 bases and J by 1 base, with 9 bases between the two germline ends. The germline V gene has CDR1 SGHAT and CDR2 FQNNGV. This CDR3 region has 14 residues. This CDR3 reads CASSFRQGQETQYF. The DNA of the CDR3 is TGTGCCAGCAGCTTCAGGCAGGGCCAAGAGACCCAGTACTTC.

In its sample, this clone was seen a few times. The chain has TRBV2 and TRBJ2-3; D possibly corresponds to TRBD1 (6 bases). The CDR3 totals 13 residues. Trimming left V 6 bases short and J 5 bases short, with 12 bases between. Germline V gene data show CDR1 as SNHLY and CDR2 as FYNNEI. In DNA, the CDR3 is TGTGCCAGCAGACGGGCGACAGGAGATACGCAGTATTTT. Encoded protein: CASRRATGDTQYF.